These T cell receptor beta chains were read from a single sample in a study of CD8 T cells in Susac syndrome. A single record per CDR3 protein comes from TCRdb applying MiXCR to the immunoSEQ multiplex PCR reads. This table has 250,000 to 300,000 distinct CDR3 sequences, approximately 84% appearing once. The specimen sequenced was CD8+ T cells from PBMCs. Source of these receptors: a human donor with multiple sclerosis. The CDR3 runs from the conserved cysteine through the conserved F or W. D genes are given only for firm matches. Expanded clones get a size class; other rows say once, few or many, or leave the size out.

d_gene,v_gene,j_gene,abundance,CDR3nt,CDR3aa
NA,TRBV27,TRBJ1-4,NA,TGTGCCAGCAGGGGATCAGGCAGGGATAATGAAAAACTGTTTTTT,CASRGSGRDNEKLFF
TRBD1,TRBV11-2,TRBJ1-1,NA,TGTGCCAGCAGCCTCACCTCCGGGACAGCAGGGCCCACTGAAGCTTTCTTT,CASSLTSGTAGPTEAFF
TRBD2,TRBV6-5,TRBJ2-7,few,TGTGCCAGCAGTTCTTTCCGGGAGGGCGTTGAGGAGCAGTACTTC,CASSSFREGVEEQYF
TRBD2,TRBV9,TRBJ2-1,NA,TGTGCCAGCAGGAAGAACGGGAGGGACAATGAGCAGTTCTTC,CASRKNGRDNEQFF
NA,TRBV27,TRBJ2-7,NA,TGTGCCAGCAGTAAAGCGGGCGTCACCTACGAGCAGTACTTC,CASSKAGVTYEQYF
TRBD1,TRBV27,TRBJ1-5,NA,TGTGCCAGCAGACCCAGGACAGGGAAAAATCAGCCCCAGCATTTT,CASRPRTGKNQPQHF
NA,TRBV27,TRBJ2-1,NA,TGTGCCAGCAGTTTATCCTTGCGGAACAATGAGCAGTTCTTC,CASSLSLRNNEQFF
TRBD1,TRBV6-1,TRBJ2-7,NA,TGTGCCAGCAGTTTAACAGGGGATCCCTACGAGCAGTACTTC,CASSLTGDPYEQYF
NA,TRBV28,TRBJ1-2,NA,TGTGCCAGCAACTTCCCAGGGAGTAGCTATGGCTACACCTTC,CASNFPGSSYGYTF
NA,TRBV6-1,TRBJ2-7,NA,TGTGCCAGCAGCAAGGGGCCCTACGAGCAGTACTTC,CASSKGPYEQYF
TRBD1,TRBV28,TRBJ2-1,NA,TGTGCCAGCAGTAAAGTCGGACAGGGGAGGAAGAATGAGCAGTTCTTC,CASSKVGQGRKNEQFF
TRBD2,TRBV29-1,TRBJ2-1,NA,TGCAGCGTACCGGGACTAGCGGGAGCCTACAATGAGCAGTTCTTC,CSVPGLAGAYNEQFF